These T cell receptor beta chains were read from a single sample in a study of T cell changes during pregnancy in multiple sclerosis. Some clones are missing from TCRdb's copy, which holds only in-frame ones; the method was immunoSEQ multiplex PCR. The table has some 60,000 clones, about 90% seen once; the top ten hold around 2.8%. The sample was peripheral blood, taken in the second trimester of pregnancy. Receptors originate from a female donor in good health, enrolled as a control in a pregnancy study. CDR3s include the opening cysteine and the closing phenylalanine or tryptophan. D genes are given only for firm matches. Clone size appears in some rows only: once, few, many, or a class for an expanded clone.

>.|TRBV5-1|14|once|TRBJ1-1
CASSSSRGITEAFF
TGCGCCAGCAGCTCCAGCAGGGGAATCACTGAAGCTTTCTTT
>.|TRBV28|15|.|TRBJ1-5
CASTSRGPGNQPQHF
TGTGCCAGCACCTCCCGTGGGCCCGGCAATCAGCCCCAGCATTTT
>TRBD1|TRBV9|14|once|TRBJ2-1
CASSVLGQDNEQFF
TGTGCCAGCAGCGTTTTAGGACAGGACAATGAGCAGTTCTTC
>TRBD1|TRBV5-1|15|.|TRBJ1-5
CASSWGTGEGQPQHF
TGCGCCAGCAGCTGGGGGACAGGGGAGGGTCAGCCCCAGCATTTT
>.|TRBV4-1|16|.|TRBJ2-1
CASSQGWGHLYNEQFF
TGCGCCAGCAGCCAAGGATGGGGGCATCTCTACAATGAGCAGTTCTTC
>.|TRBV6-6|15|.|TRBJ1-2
CASSYERGAIDGYTF
TGTGCCAGCAGTTACGAACGTGGGGCGATCGATGGCTACACCTTC
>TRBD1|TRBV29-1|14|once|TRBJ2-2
CSAGRTGGGGELFF
TGCAGCGCCGGACGGACAGGGGGCGGCGGGGAGCTGTTTTTT
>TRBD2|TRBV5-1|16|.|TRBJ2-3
CASSQLAGGRADTQYF
TGCGCCAGCAGCCAGCTAGCGGGAGGTAGGGCAGATACGCAGTATTTT
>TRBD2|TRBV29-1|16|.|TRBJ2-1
CSYSSSGGSLRNEQFF
TGCAGCTATTCCTCTAGCGGGGGTTCGCTGAGGAATGAGCAGTTCTTC
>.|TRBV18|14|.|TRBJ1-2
CASSPTDSGGGYTF
TGTGCCAGCTCACCTACGGATTCGGGAGGTGGCTACACCTTC
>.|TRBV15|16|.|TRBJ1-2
CATSSRVRTGIYGYTF
TGTGCCACCAGCAGTAGGGTGAGAACAGGGATCTATGGCTACACCTTC
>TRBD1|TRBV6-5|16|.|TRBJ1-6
CASSYTGQGALNSLHF
TGTGCCAGCAGTTACACCGGACAGGGGGCGCTTAATTCCCTCCACTTT
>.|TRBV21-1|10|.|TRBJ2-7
CASTLGGGYF
TGTGCCAGCACTCTGGGAGGGGGGTACTTC
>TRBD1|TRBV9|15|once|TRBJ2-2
CASSIQGVNTGELFF
TGTGCCAGCTCCATACAGGGGGTAAACACCGGGGAGCTGTTTTTT
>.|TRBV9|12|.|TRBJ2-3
CASSVSRGTQYF
TGTGCCAGCAGCGTGTCTCGGGGTACGCAGTATTTT
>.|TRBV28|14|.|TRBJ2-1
CASSAGIPDNEQFF
TGTGCCAGCAGTGCCGGGATCCCGGACAATGAGCAGTTCTTC
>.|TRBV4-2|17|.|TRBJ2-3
CASSQESSLGGTDTQYF
TGTGCCAGCAGCCAAGAGAGTAGCCTCGGGGGCACAGATACGCAGTATTTT
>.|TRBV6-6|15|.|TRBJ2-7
CASTTSGLNSYEQYF
TGTGCCAGCACCACGTCAGGGTTGAACTCCTACGAGCAGTACTTC